Below are 22 T cell receptor beta chains sequenced from a single sample in a study of blood T cell repertoires in COVID-19. The assay was immunoSEQ multiplex PCR, and TCRdb's table has in-frame clones only and misses some. The sample contains 63,000 or so clones, 65% to 85% of which appear only once. Source material: peripheral blood. These receptors originate from a human donor in a cohort sampled during active COVID-19.

CDR3 nucleotides: TGTGCCAGCAGCCAAGAAGAACTAGCGGGGGGGCGGTTCGGGGAGCTGTTTTTT. It is translated as CASSQEELAGGRFGELFF. The chain employs TRBV4-2 and TRBJ2-2, with 13 bases identical to TRBD2. The CDR3 is made up of 18 amino acids. The V gene end was trimmed by 0 bases and the J gene end by 7 bases; junction bases not matched to a gene: 8. Germline lookup yields CDR1 LGHNA and CDR2 YNFKEQ.

The J gene is TRBJ2-7, the V gene TRBV3-1 (or the pseudogene TRBV3-2); 7 nucleotides align to TRBD2. Per germline, CDR1 LGHDT and CDR2 YNNKEL (reference sequence). This CDR3 has 15 residues. The junction had 12 bases not matched to a gene; V was cut back by 4 bases and J by 6 bases. In DNA, the CDR3 is TGTGCCAGCAGCCCGCAAGCGGGGAGAATAGGCGAGCAGTACTTC. Its protein is CASSPQAGRIGEQYF.

The chain employs TRBV7-2 and TRBJ2-5, with 11 bases that match TRBD2. This CDR3 region has 16 residues. The junction had 8 bases not matched to a gene; V was cut back by 3 bases and J by 5 bases. Germline CDR1 SGHTA, CDR2 FQGNSA. CDR3 residues: CASSLGASGGWETQYF. As DNA, the CDR3 is TGTGCCAGCAGCTTGGGTGCTAGCGGGGGGTGGGAGACCCAGTACTTC.

The V and J genes are TRBV6-5 and TRBJ2-5; D perhaps matches TRBD1 (5 bases). Germline assignment: CDR1 MNHEY and CDR2 SVGAGI. The V end lost 2 bases, the J end lost 2 bases, and 12 bases lay between the germline ends. The CDR3 runs to 15 residues. The CDR3 is CASSYLAGSQETQYF. DNA for the CDR3: TGTGCCAGCAGTTACCTGGCAGGGTCGCAAGAGACCCAGTACTTC.

The chain links TRBV5-5 to TRBJ2-7, with 7 bases fitting TRBD1. CDR3 length: 14 residues. Germline trimming cut 4 bases from V and 3 bases from J; bases unmatched to any gene: 7. Germline V lookup: CDR1 SGHKS, CDR2 YYEKEE (reference sequence). For the CDR3, the DNA is TGTGCCAGCAGCCTACTGGGACAGAACTACGAGCAGTACTTC. Amino acid sequence: CASSLLGQNYEQYF.

The gene calls are TRBV7-3 and TRBJ2-1, with 14 bases aligning to TRBD2. With V trimmed by 5 bases and J by 7 bases, 7 bases remained unmatched. Germline lookup yields CDR1 SGHTA and CDR2 FQGTGA. This CDR3 contains 16 residues. CDR3 in DNA: TGTGCCAGCAGCAAAAGACTAGCGGGGGGGTCGAATGAGCAGTTCTTC. This translates into CASSKRLAGGSNEQFF.

V gene TRBV10-1 combines with J gene TRBJ1-1; 10 bases line up with TRBD1. V gave up 4 bases and J gave up 1 base; unmatched junction bases: 3. Germline CDR1 WNHNN, CDR2 SYGVQD (reference sequence). The CDR3 has 15 amino acids. The CDR3 bases are TGCGCCAGCAGTGGGACAGGGGGTCAGAACACTGAAGCTTTCTTT. This gives the protein CASSGTGGQNTEAFF.

This sequence joins TRBV9 and TRBJ2-3; D perhaps matches TRBD2 (5 bases). CDR1 SGDLS and CDR2 YYNGEE come from the germline V gene. V lost 1 base, J lost 1 base, and 13 bases lay in between. The CDR3 is 16 residues long. The DNA for the CDR3 is TGTGCCAGCAGCGTACACCCACACGGGGGCACAGATACGCAGTATTTT. Translated, it gives CASSVHPHGGTDTQYF.

The chain uses TRBV28 and TRBJ1-1; the D is unclear. V dropped 2 bases and J dropped 10 bases, with 11 bases sitting between them. The CDR3 covers 12 residues. CDR1 is MDHEN, CDR2 SYDVKM, per germline. The CDR3 here is CASSLDLGLAFF. CDR3 nucleotides: TGTGCCAGCAGTTTAGATCTGGGCTTAGCTTTCTTT.

The V gene is TRBV19, the J gene TRBJ1-2, with a weak D call TRBD1 (6 bases). CDR3 size: 17 residues. V shed 5 bases and J shed 0 bases, with 19 bases lying between them. Germline CDR1 and CDR2: LNHDA and SQIVND (reference sequence). The DNA of the CDR3 is TGTGCCAGTAGTCCCCCGGGACACCAGCCCCCTAACTATGGCTACACCTTC. Amino acids: CASSPPGHQPPNYGYTF.

The chain has TRBV18 and TRBJ1-4; D unclear. The CDR3 extends over 13 amino acids. V was clipped by 6 bases and J by 4 bases, with 9 bases between them. Germline V CDR1 and CDR2: KGHSH, LQKENI. CDR3 sequence reads: CASSSGYNEKLFF. CDR3 DNA sequence: TGTGCCAGCTCCAGCGGCTATAATGAAAAACTGTTTTTT.

The V and J genes are TRBV7-9 and TRBJ2-2; D call uncertain. This CDR3 has 16 amino acids. Trimming stripped 6 bases from V and 1 base from J, with 15 bases between. Germline CDR1 reads SEHNR; CDR2 reads FQNEAQ (reference sequence). The CDR3 nucleotides are TGTGCCAGCAGTAGCCGCGGTCGGTGGAACACCGGGGAGCTGTTTTTT. Translating gives CASSSRGRWNTGELFF.

The chain employs TRBV4-1 and TRBJ1-5; 9 bases match TRBD1. After removal of 4 bases from V and 3 bases from J, the junction contained 10 bases not matched to a gene. CDR1 and CDR2 from the germline V gene are MGHRA and YSYEKL. The CDR3 is made up of 17 amino acids. This CDR3 is CASSPQPGQGNNQPQHF. CDR3 nucleotides: TGCGCCAGCAGCCCGCAACCAGGACAGGGGAACAATCAGCCCCAGCATTTT.

This clone appeared a few times. The J gene is TRBJ2-3, the V gene TRBV19; 8 bases fit TRBD2. After removal of 4 bases from V and 0 bases from J, the junction contained 9 bases not matched to a gene. CDR3 length equals 17 residues. Germline V gives CDR1 LNHDA, CDR2 SQIVND (reference sequence). The CDR3 reads CASSTLVGGGSTDTQYF. The DNA for the CDR3 is TGTGCCAGTAGTACGCTTGTCGGGGGGGGCAGCACAGATACGCAGTATTTT.

The V gene is TRBV10-3, the J gene TRBJ1-6; tentative D call: TRBD1 (6 bases). The CDR3 is 14 amino acids. The V end lost 8 bases, the J end lost 7 bases, and 15 bases lay between the germline ends. Germline CDR1 is ENHRY and CDR2 is SYGVKD. CDR3 in DNA: TGTGCCATCTCACCCGGGACAAGAAATTCACCCCTCCACTTT. It codes for CAISPGTRNSPLHF.

The chain combines TRBV30 with TRBJ1-1, with 9 nucleotides matching TRBD1. CDR3 length: 14 residues. CDR1 is GTSNPN, CDR2 SVGIG, per germline (reference sequence). V lost 2 bases, J lost 3 bases, and 4 bases stayed unmatched. The CDR3 bases are TGTGCCTGGAGTCCGACAGGGGGGGACACTGAAGCTTTCTTT. The encoded protein is CAWSPTGGDTEAFF.

Written as DNA, the CDR3 is TGTGCCAGTACCCTCTGGGGGCGCGGGAGCAATCAGCCCCAGCATTTT. Its translation: CASTLWGRGSNQPQHF. V is TRBV19 and J is TRBJ1-5, with D possibly being TRBD1 (6 bases). The CDR3 runs to 16 residues. Trimming shortened V by 7 bases and J by 1 base, and 17 bases separated the two germline ends. Germline CDR1 is LNHDA and CDR2 is SQIVND (reference sequence).

The chain is built from TRBV7-3 and TRBJ2-3, with a possible D match to TRBD2 (6 bases). The CDR3 is 12 residues long. V lost 6 bases and J lost 5, with 9 bases in between. Germline CDR1 reads SGHTA; CDR2 reads FQGTGA. CDR3 nucleotide sequence: TGTGCCAGCAGTCAGGGAGGAGATACGCAGTATTTT. Residues: CASSQGGDTQYF.

The chain joins TRBV4-2 to TRBJ2-2; D is undetermined. This CDR3 has 12 residues. Germline-derived CDR1 and CDR2 are LGHNA and YNFKEQ. Deletions cut 1 base from V and 6 bases from J, with 3 bases between. CDR3 DNA: TGTGCCAGCAGCCAAGGGCCCGGGGAGCTGTTTTTT. Residues: CASSQGPGELFF.

The chain uses TRBV27 and TRBJ1-1, with D perhaps TRBD1 (5 bases). The germline gives CDR1 MNHEY, CDR2 SMNVEV (reference sequence). The germline V and J ends were trimmed by 6 bases and 0 bases, with 11 bases remaining between them. There are 14 residues in the CDR3. DNA of the CDR3: TGTGCCAGCAGGACACAGGTTATGAACACTGAAGCTTTCTTT. Translated, it gives CASRTQVMNTEAFF.

The chain couples TRBV6-5 to TRBJ2-7; D uncertain. Germline CDR1 and CDR2: MNHEY and SVGAGI. The CDR3 is 16 amino acids. The V gene lost 3 bases and the J gene lost 2 bases, with 17 bases spanning the gap. The CDR3 loop is CASSYDSGLAPYEQYF. CDR3 nucleotides: TGTGCCAGCAGTTATGACTCCGGATTAGCTCCCTACGAGCAGTACTTC.

This chain joins TRBV5-1 and TRBJ1-1; the D gene is possibly TRBD1 (5 bases). The CDR3 loop spans 14 amino acids. Germline lookup yields CDR1 SGHRS and CDR2 YFSETQ. The V end was cut by 4 bases, the J end by 3 bases, with 13 bases between. The CDR3 coding sequence is TGCGCCAGCAGCGCCCAGGGCCTGTACACTGAAGCTTTCTTT. The encoded protein is CASSAQGLYTEAFF.